This T cell receptor (beta chain) stems from a study of shared clonotypes between healthy human individuals. Across the study: The cohort comprised a couple of women and a few men. Their ages spanned 18 to 49 years. General study points: On the whole, naive subsets had larger estimated richness than memory subsets had.

The sample holds one count of this clone. What it recognizes is unknown. J was trimmed by 3 bases and V by 3 bases; bases with no gene match: 6. CDR1 MDHEN and CDR2 SYDVKM come from the germline V gene. CDR3 length: 15 residues. As originally analysed: ImmunoSEQ supplied junction-only sequences lacking quality scores, so filtering was different. Sequencing was performed with immunoSEQ multiplex PCR; in TCRdb, only in-frame clones are kept and a portion is missing. Clone size and the V and J calls come from that table; the DNA yielded D and trimming. The sample includes a few million clones, around 95% seen only once; the top ten take approximately 0.13%.

Input material: naive CD4+ T cells sorted from blood. The subset: CD45RA+ positively selected. The sequence came from a man aged 18 to 29 in good health. The J gene is TRBJ2-3, the V gene TRBV28; TRBD2 agrees at 7 bases. CDR3 DNA sequence: TGTGCCAGCAGTTTCGGGGGGACGGATACAGATACGCAGTATTTT. Its translation is CASSFGGTDTDTQYF.